The rows below give T cell receptor beta chains drawn from one sample of a study of post-analysis software for immune sequencing data. TCRdb re-analysed the PCR reads in MiXCR, keeping a single row per CDR3 protein. Here the sample spans roughly 570,000 distinct CDR3 sequences, approximately 31% being singletons. Sequencing input: blood. These receptors were taken from a girl aged 2-17 years with multiple sclerosis. Both conserved end residues are part of each CDR3. Each record gives: CDR3 length, J gene, V gene, CDR3 protein.

CDR3 length: 13; J gene: TRBJ2-3; V gene: TRBV7-9; CDR3 protein: CASSLSGRPTQYF
CDR3 length: 17; J gene: TRBJ2-1; V gene: TRBV6-5; CDR3 protein: CASSYKAGTESPNEQFF
CDR3 length: 12; J gene: TRBJ2-3; V gene: TRBV20-1; CDR3 protein: CSAPGPRDTQYF
CDR3 length: 13; J gene: TRBJ1-1; V gene: TRBV28; CDR3 protein: CASSSTMNTEAFF
CDR3 length: 18; J gene: TRBJ2-5; V gene: TRBV25-1; CDR3 protein: CASSEFLGWGGTQETQYF
CDR3 length: 13; J gene: TRBJ1-2; V gene: TRBV29-1; CDR3 protein: CSVEPRVIEGYTF
CDR3 length: 14; J gene: TRBJ1-2; V gene: TRBV28; CDR3 protein: CASSLWARWYGYTF
CDR3 length: 15; J gene: TRBJ2-7; V gene: TRBV7-2; CDR3 protein: CASSLPGLAAREQYF
CDR3 length: 14; J gene: TRBJ1-1; V gene: TRBV9; CDR3 protein: CASSALGLKAEAFF
CDR3 length: 13; J gene: TRBJ1-5; V gene: TRBV20-1; CDR3 protein: CSALQVAGQPQHF
CDR3 length: 14; J gene: TRBJ2-3; V gene: TRBV2; CDR3 protein: CASSGQGSTDMQYF
CDR3 length: 13; J gene: TRBJ1-5; V gene: TRBV3-1; CDR3 protein: CASSSGEGQPQHF
CDR3 length: 12; J gene: TRBJ2-5; V gene: TRBV29-1; CDR3 protein: CSVLVTQETQYF
CDR3 length: 14; J gene: TRBJ2-7; V gene: TRBV13; CDR3 protein: CASSLVGGRREQYF
CDR3 length: 15; J gene: TRBJ1-6; V gene: TRBV4-1; CDR3 protein: CTSSQVEGAHSPLHF
CDR3 length: 15; J gene: TRBJ2-3; V gene: TRBV5-1; CDR3 protein: CASSQTSMLQDTQYF
CDR3 length: 17; J gene: TRBJ2-3; V gene: TRBV5-8; CDR3 protein: CASSYTGTSGGTDTQYF
CDR3 length: 12; J gene: TRBJ1-2; V gene: TRBV29-1; CDR3 protein: CSVEDGDYGYTF
CDR3 length: 14; J gene: TRBJ2-5; V gene: TRBV6-5; CDR3 protein: CASRSTVERETQYF
CDR3 length: 13; J gene: TRBJ1-1; V gene: TRBV6-5; CDR3 protein: CASSRDSYTEAFF
CDR3 length: 14; J gene: TRBJ1-5; V gene: TRBV12-3/TRBV12-4; CDR3 protein: CASSFHQGNQPQHF
CDR3 length: 12; J gene: TRBJ2-5; V gene: TRBV20-1; CDR3 protein: CSARDVQETQYF
CDR3 length: 16; J gene: TRBJ1-2; V gene: TRBV29-1; CDR3 protein: CSVDKDSIQGQHGYTF
CDR3 length: 14; J gene: TRBJ2-2; V gene: TRBV25-1; CDR3 protein: CASSGNRVAGELFF
CDR3 length: 16; J gene: TRBJ1-2; V gene: TRBV7-9; CDR3 protein: CASSLAGGQTNYGYTF
CDR3 length: 12; J gene: TRBJ1-2; V gene: TRBV29-1; CDR3 protein: CSVVVREGSYTF
CDR3 length: 16; J gene: TRBJ2-1; V gene: TRBV12-3/TRBV12-4; CDR3 protein: CASSPHSGITYNEQFF
CDR3 length: 12; J gene: TRBJ1-4; V gene: TRBV7-9; CDR3 protein: CASSSIGEKLFF
CDR3 length: 13; J gene: TRBJ1-2; V gene: TRBV5-1; CDR3 protein: CASSEARVYGYTF
CDR3 length: 13; J gene: TRBJ2-3; V gene: TRBV29-1; CDR3 protein: CSVVSSDTDTQYF
CDR3 length: 14; J gene: TRBJ1-2; V gene: TRBV4-1; CDR3 protein: CASSQDRRDYGYTF
CDR3 length: 16; J gene: TRBJ1-1; V gene: TRBV5-1; CDR3 protein: CASSSLGGPRTTEAFF
CDR3 length: 12; J gene: TRBJ2-5; V gene: TRBV24-1; CDR3 protein: CATSDLKGAQYF
CDR3 length: 13; J gene: TRBJ1-1; V gene: TRBV24-1; CDR3 protein: CATSQGLSTEAFF
CDR3 length: 13; J gene: TRBJ2-3; V gene: TRBV29-1; CDR3 protein: CSVLRPLTDTQYF
CDR3 length: 12; J gene: TRBJ1-2; V gene: TRBV29-1; CDR3 protein: CSAMTGEHGYTF
CDR3 length: 17; J gene: TRBJ1-6; V gene: TRBV6-5; CDR3 protein: CASSYGRDRGYNSPLHF
CDR3 length: 17; J gene: TRBJ2-3; V gene: TRBV2; CDR3 protein: CASSTPQPGQGSDTQYF